Following are 27 T cell receptor beta chains from one sample sequenced in a study of blood T cell repertoires in COVID-19. The method was immunoSEQ multiplex PCR; TCRdb's version includes in-frame clones alone and lacks a portion of them. This sample has 95,000 to 110,000 clones, with 84% found just once. The sequenced sample consisted of peripheral blood. These receptors were taken from a man aged 55 to 69 with acute or convalescent COVID-19.

The chain links TRBV11-3 to TRBJ1-1; D is unresolved. Germline V gene data show CDR1 as SGHNT and CDR2 as YENEEA. This CDR3 contains 14 residues. The V gene lost 0 bases and the J gene lost 0 bases, with 5 bases spanning the gap. The CDR3 DNA follows: TGTGCCAGCAGCTTAGAGCAGTTGAACACTGAAGCTTTCTTT. It encodes CASSLEQLNTEAFF.

This chain uses TRBV2 with TRBJ2-1, with a weak D call TRBD1 (5 bases). The CDR3 has 14 amino acids. Germline loops: CDR1 SNHLY, CDR2 FYNNEI. V was cut by 7 bases and J by 6 bases, with 16 bases left in between. CDR3 amino acids: CASNTGRVINEQFF. The CDR3 bases are TGTGCCAGCAATACCGGCAGGGTGATCAATGAGCAGTTCTTC.

For this clone: One end of the junction varies from germline; a read error may be responsible. The V call is TRBV6-2 or TRBV6-3, the J call TRBJ2-5, with 9 bases that match TRBD2. The germline gives CDR1 MNHEY, CDR2 SVGEGT. The CDR3 has 13 amino acids. The CDR3 is CASSYRTSEALNF. In DNA form, the CDR3 reads TGTGCCAGCAGTTACCGGACTAGCGAGGCTCTGAACTTC.

The genes are TRBV5-1 and TRBJ1-1; 7 bases are shared with TRBD1. CDR3 length equals 16 residues. Germline V CDR1 and CDR2: SGHRS, YFSETQ. J gave up 1 base and V 3 bases, and 9 bases lay outside the gene matches. The CDR3: CASSSYTRDRNTEAFF. For the CDR3, the DNA is TGCGCCAGCAGCTCCTATACTCGGGACAGGAACACTGAAGCTTTCTTT. Complete variable domain (other parts from reference TRBV5-1 and TRBJ1-1): KAGVTQTPRYLIKTRGQQVTLSCSPISGHRSVSWYQQTPGQGLQFLFEYFSETQRNKGNFPGRFSGRQFSNSRSEMNVSTLELGDSALYLCASSSYTRDRNTEAFFGQGTRLTVV.

V usage is TRBV18 and J usage is TRBJ1-6; tentative D call: TRBD1 (6 bases). The CDR3 runs 18 residues. Germline V gives CDR1 KGHSH, CDR2 LQKENI. Trimming shortened V by 0 bases and J by 2 bases, and 14 bases separated the two germline ends. Here the CDR3 reads CASSPPRGRGTYNSPLHF. The DNA of the CDR3 is TGTGCCAGCTCACCACCCAGGGGCAGGGGCACCTATAATTCACCCCTCCACTTT.

As to this clone: Other DNA sequences in the same sample also yield this CDR3. The chain uses TRBV7-8 and TRBJ1-5; 8 bases agree with TRBD1. Looked up from germline, CDR1 is SGHVS and CDR2 is FQNEAQ. The CDR3 is made up of 13 amino acids. With 3 bases clipped from V and 7 bases from J, the junction kept 2 bases outside the gene matches. CDR3: CASSLDRDQPQHF. CDR3 coding DNA: TGTGCCAGCAGCTTGGACAGGGACCAGCCCCAGCATTTT.

The V and J genes are TRBV24-1 and TRBJ2-5; 7 bases are a match to TRBD2. This CDR3 has 17 residues. In germline, CDR1 is KGHDR, CDR2 SFDVKD. Losses at the gene ends were 3 bases for V and 7 bases for J; bases not matched to a gene: 16. The CDR3 DNA reads TGTGCCACCAGTGATACGAATTCCCCGGGGGGACGTTGGACCCAGTACTTC. It translates to CATSDTNSPGGRWTQYF.

The chain has TRBV24-1 and TRBJ2-3; TRBD1 aligns across 10 bases. This CDR3 spans 13 amino acids. Germline CDR1 reads KGHDR; CDR2 reads SFDVKD. Trimming took 11 bases from V and 5 from J; bases not matched to a gene: 6. In DNA form, the CDR3 reads TGTGCCATCAGACAGGGGGCTGGAGATACGCAGTATTTT. This translates into CAIRQGAGDTQYF.

With regard to this clone: The junction and the germline gene differ at one end; a read error may be behind it. The chain uses TRBV3-1 (or the pseudogene TRBV3-2) and TRBJ2-3; 10 nucleotides line up with TRBD2. Germline lookup yields CDR1 LGHDT and CDR2 YNNKEL (reference sequence). The CDR3 has 16 residues. The DNA for the CDR3 is TGTGCCAGCAGCCCCATCTCTAGCGGGAGCGCCCCAGCCCTGTCTTTT. Its protein is CASSPISSGSAPALSF.

J is TRBJ1-1 and V is TRBV6-5; D is possibly TRBD1 (5 bases). Trimming took off 6 bases at V and 3 bases at J, with 17 bases between the two ends. Germline CDR1 and CDR2: MNHEY and SVGAGI. The CDR3 runs 15 residues. CDR3 amino acids: CASRTVPSGDTEAFF. DNA of the CDR3: TGTGCCAGCAGGACAGTACCCTCGGGGGACACTGAAGCTTTCTTT.

The chain combines TRBV11-2 with TRBJ1-1, with D hard to call. This CDR3 comprises 14 residues. Per the germline V gene, CDR1 is SGHAT and CDR2 is FQNNGV. V was shortened by 1 base and J by 4 bases, with 10 bases between the two germline ends. This chain's CDR3 is CASSLGLFGTEAFF. CDR3 in DNA: TGTGCCAGCAGCTTAGGACTTTTTGGCACTGAAGCTTTCTTT.

The chain joins TRBV28 to TRBJ1-1; 7 bases match TRBD1. Germline CDR1 is MDHEN and CDR2 is SYDVKM. The V gene end was trimmed by 6 bases and the J gene end by 0 bases; junction bases not matched to a gene: 4. CDR3 size: 14 residues. The DNA for the CDR3 is TGTGCCAGCAGATCGGGACAGTTGAACACTGAAGCTTTCTTT. Translating it yields CASRSGQLNTEAFF.

The J gene is TRBJ2-7, the V gene TRBV2, with 8 nucleotides matching TRBD2. With V trimmed by 4 bases and J by 7 bases, 15 bases remained unmatched. CDR1 and CDR2 (germline): SNHLY, FYNNEI. The CDR3 length is 16 residues. Written as DNA, the CDR3 is TGTGCCAGCAGTGTTGGCCGGGAGGGCCTTTCGAGGGAGCAGTACTTC. It yields the protein CASSVGREGLSREQYF.

The rearrangement uses TRBV5-6 and TRBJ1-1; D remains unclear. Germline CDR1 reads SGHDT; CDR2 reads YYEEEE. CDR3 length: 12 amino acids. Between the trimmed V and J ends, which lost 4 bases and 5 bases, there was a span of 9 bases. CDR3 DNA sequence: TGTGCCAGCAGCGCCCAGATGACTGAAGCTTTCTTT. It encodes CASSAQMTEAFF. The variable domain in full, completed from reference TRBV5-6 and TRBJ1-1, reads DAGVTQSPTHLIKTRGQQVTLRCSPKSGHDTVSWYQQALGQGPQFIFQYYEEEERQRGNFPDRFSGHQFPNYSSELNVNALLLGDSALYLCASSAQMTEAFFGQGTRLTVV.

This clone was detected ten times or more. The chain employs TRBV6-1 and TRBJ1-2, with D possibly matching TRBD1 (5 bases). V shed 2 bases and J shed 4 bases, with 11 bases lying between them. The CDR3 has 14 amino acids. The germline CDR1 and CDR2 sequences are MNHNS and SASEGT. The CDR3 reads CASSETRVGYGYTF. CDR3 sequence (DNA): TGTGCCAGCAGTGAAACCAGGGTGGGCTATGGCTACACCTTC.

The chain couples TRBV4-1 to TRBJ2-7; possible D gene TRBD1, 6 bases. Germline V gives CDR1 MGHRA, CDR2 YSYEKL. The CDR3 loop spans 15 amino acids. V shed 3 bases and J shed 5 bases, with 17 bases lying between them. CDR3 bases: TGCGCCAGCAGCCAGGCATACAGGGAAACCCACGAGCAGTACTTC. Translated, it gives CASSQAYRETHEQYF.

J is TRBJ2-1 and V is TRBV29-1; D may be TRBD2 (5 bases). This CDR3 is built from 12 residues. Trimming removed 5 bases at V and 7 bases at J, with 12 bases between. Per germline, CDR1 SQVTM and CDR2 ANQGSEA. The CDR3, as DNA: TGCAGCGTTTTACTAGGTTGGAATGAGCAGTTCTTC. Its translation is CSVLLGWNEQFF.

This clone was observed once. The V and J genes are TRBV5-1 and TRBJ2-3, with 9 positions matching TRBD1. This CDR3 comprises 15 residues. V shed 5 bases and J 3 bases; nucleotides not matched to a gene: 7. Germline V gene lookup returns CDR1 SGHRS and CDR2 YFSETQ. The DNA for the CDR3 is TGCGCCAGCAGTCTAGGACAGGGGATAACAGATACGCAGTATTTT. It specifies CASSLGQGITDTQYF.

The chain joins TRBV29-1 to TRBJ1-6, with D uncertain. Germline V gives CDR1 SQVTM, CDR2 ANQGSEA. V lost 6 bases, J lost 5 bases, and 11 bases lay in between. The length of the CDR3 is 13 residues. The CDR3 DNA reads TGCAGCGTGCGGACTAGCGATAATTCACCCCTCCACTTT. Its translation is CSVRTSDNSPLHF.

J is TRBJ2-1 and V is TRBV7-6; D might be TRBD2 (5 bases). Trimming removed 1 base from V and 9 bases from J, with 13 bases in between. The CDR3 has 14 amino acids. CDR1 is SGHVS, CDR2 FNYEAQ, per germline. The CDR3 sequence is CASSLGGLSREQFF. The CDR3 bases are TGTGCCAGCAGCTTAGGAGGGCTATCTCGTGAGCAGTTCTTC.

The chain couples TRBV5-1 to TRBJ2-4, with 8 bases identical to TRBD1. V lost 4 bases and J lost 6; bases outside the gene matches: 6. Germline lookup yields CDR1 SGHRS and CDR2 YFSETQ. This CDR3 contains 14 residues. CDR3 sequence: CASSNTGTGNIQYF. The CDR3 nucleotides read TGCGCCAGCAGCAACACCGGGACAGGAAACATTCAGTACTTC.

This clone appeared a few times. The rearrangement joins TRBV29-1 to TRBJ1-5; 8 bases align to TRBD1. The J segment lost 7 bases and the V segment lost 6 bases, leaving 8 bases of the junction unmatched. The CDR3 is 13 amino acids. CDR1 and CDR2 from the germline V gene are SQVTM and ANQGSEA. CDR3 DNA sequence: TGCAGCGTCGGACAGGGTCTCGGGCAGCCCCAGCATTTT. The encoded protein is CSVGQGLGQPQHF.

V usage is TRBV10-3 and J usage is TRBJ2-2, with TRBD2 matching 14 bases. The junction had 8 bases not matched to a gene; V was cut back by 10 bases and J by 4 bases. The CDR3 has 16 amino acids. From germline, CDR1 is ENHRY and CDR2 SYGVKD. CDR3: CATSGLAGGTTGELFF. CDR3 nucleotide sequence: TGTGCCACTAGCGGACTAGCGGGAGGCACCACCGGGGAGCTGTTTTTT.

CDR3 region: CASSQRQLFSTEAFF. The DNA of the CDR3 is TGTGCCAGCAGCCAAAGACAGTTATTCAGCACTGAAGCTTTCTTT. The J gene is TRBJ1-1, the V gene TRBV3-1 (or the pseudogene TRBV3-2); D is perhaps TRBD1 (5 bases). Germline-derived CDR1 and CDR2 are LGHDT and YNNKEL (reference sequence). The CDR3 spans 15 residues. V was pared by 2 bases and J by 4 bases, with 14 bases between.

The V and J genes are TRBV29-1 and TRBJ1-4, with 7 nucleotides matching TRBD1. With V trimmed by 7 bases and J by 0 bases, 5 bases remained unmatched. There are 14 residues in the CDR3. Germline assignment: CDR1 SQVTM and CDR2 ANQGSEA. The CDR3 sequence: CSARDSATNEKLFF. DNA of the CDR3: TGCAGCGCAAGGGACAGTGCAACTAATGAAAAACTGTTTTTT.

The J gene is TRBJ1-4, the V gene TRBV10-3; unclear D gene. Germline V gene sequence: CDR1 ENHRY, CDR2 SYGVKD. This CDR3 is 12 amino acids long. Trimming shortened V by 3 bases and J by 8 bases, and 7 bases separated the two germline ends. DNA of the CDR3: TGTGCCATCAGTGACGGGGAAGAAAAACTGTTTTTT. Translating gives CAISDGEEKLFF.

V gene TRBV5-1 combines with J gene TRBJ2-2, with TRBD2 as a possible D gene (5 bases). The V end was cut by 1 base, the J end by 6 bases, with 10 bases between. The germline gives CDR1 SGHRS, CDR2 YFSETQ. The CDR3 contains 14 residues. CDR3: CASSLRQDSGELFF. CDR3 nucleotides: TGCGCCAGCAGCTTGCGCCAGGACTCCGGGGAGCTGTTTTTT. Full variable domain (missing parts from reference TRBV5-1 and TRBJ2-2): KAGVTQTPRYLIKTRGQQVTLSCSPISGHRSVSWYQQTPGQGLQFLFEYFSETQRNKGNFPGRFSGRQFSNSRSEMNVSTLELGDSALYLCASSLRQDSGELFFGEGSRLTVL.